The sequence of this T cell receptor (beta chain) was determined in a study of identical twins. For this clonotype: Its antigen is unknown.

V was trimmed by 4 bases and J by 1 base, leaving 16 bases between them. Per germline, CDR1 LGHNA and CDR2 YNFKEQ. This CDR3 is 16 amino acids long. The authors used template switching to add a universal primer site and gave cDNA unique molecular identifiers. TCRdb re-called the 5' RACE reads through MiXCR, storing one row per CDR3 protein. The sample shows under 1 million distinct CDR3 sequences, more than 9% of them seen only once. The study's findings and limits: Beta out-of-frame twin sharing showed a weaker excess. In zero-insertion analyses, partial confounding could arise from invariant MAIT and iNKT cells.

Separately, the same data were catalogued under a study of yellow fever vaccine responses in identical twins.

V is TRBV4-2 and J is TRBJ1-1; D uncertain. The sequencing input was PBMCs. The receptor was isolated from a young woman in good health. The CDR3 here is CASSRTGEGWNTEAFF. CDR3 bases: TGTGCCAGCAGCCGGACCGGCGAGGGATGGAACACTGAAGCTTTCTTT.